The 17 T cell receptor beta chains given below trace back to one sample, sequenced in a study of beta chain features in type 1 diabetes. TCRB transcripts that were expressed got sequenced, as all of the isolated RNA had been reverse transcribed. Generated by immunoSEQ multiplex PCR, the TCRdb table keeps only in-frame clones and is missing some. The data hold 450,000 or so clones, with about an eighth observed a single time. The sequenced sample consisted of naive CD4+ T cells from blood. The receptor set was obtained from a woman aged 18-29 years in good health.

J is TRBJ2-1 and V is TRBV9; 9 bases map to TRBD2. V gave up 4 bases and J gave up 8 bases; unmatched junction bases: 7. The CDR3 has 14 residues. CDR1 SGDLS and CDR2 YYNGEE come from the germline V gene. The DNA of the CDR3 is TGTGCCAGCAGCACGGGGACTAGCATGGATGAGCAGTTCTTC. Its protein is CASSTGTSMDEQFF. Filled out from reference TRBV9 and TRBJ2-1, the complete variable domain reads DSGVTQTPKHLITATGQRVTLRCSPRSGDLSVYWYQQSLDQGLQFLIQYYNGEERAKGNILERFSAQQFPDLHSELNLSSLELGDSALYFCASSTGTSMDEQFFGPGTRLTVL.

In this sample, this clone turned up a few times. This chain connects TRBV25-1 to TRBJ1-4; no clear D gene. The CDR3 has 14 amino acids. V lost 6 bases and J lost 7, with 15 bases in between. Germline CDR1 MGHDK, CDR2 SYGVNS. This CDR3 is CASSASGSGEKLFF. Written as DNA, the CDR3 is TGTGCCAGCAGCGCCTCGGGGAGTGGTGAAAAACTGTTTTTT.

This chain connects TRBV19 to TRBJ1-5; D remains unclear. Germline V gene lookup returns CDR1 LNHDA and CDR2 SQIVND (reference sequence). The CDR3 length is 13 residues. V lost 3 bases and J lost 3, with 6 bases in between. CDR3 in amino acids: CASSMGNNQPQHF. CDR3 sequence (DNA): TGTGCCAGTAGTATGGGCAACAATCAGCCCCAGCATTTT.

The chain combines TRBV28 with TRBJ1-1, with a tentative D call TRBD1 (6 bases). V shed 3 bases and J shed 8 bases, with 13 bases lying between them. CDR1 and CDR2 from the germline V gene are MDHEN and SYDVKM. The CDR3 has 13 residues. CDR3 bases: TGTGCCAGCAGTTTCCCTTCGGGGGCCGAAGCTTTCTTT. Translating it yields CASSFPSGAEAFF.

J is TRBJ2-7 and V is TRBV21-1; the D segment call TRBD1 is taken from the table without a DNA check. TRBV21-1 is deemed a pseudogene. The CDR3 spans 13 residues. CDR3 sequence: CASSSGGIYEQYV. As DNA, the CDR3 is TGTGCCAGCAGTTCAGGGGGAATCTACGAGCAGTACGTC.

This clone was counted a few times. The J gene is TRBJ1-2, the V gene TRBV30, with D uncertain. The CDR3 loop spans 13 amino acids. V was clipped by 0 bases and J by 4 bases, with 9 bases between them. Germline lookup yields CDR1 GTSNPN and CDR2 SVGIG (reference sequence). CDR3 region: CAWSVRAFYGYTF. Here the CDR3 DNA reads TGTGCCTGGAGTGTACGGGCTTTCTATGGCTACACCTTC.

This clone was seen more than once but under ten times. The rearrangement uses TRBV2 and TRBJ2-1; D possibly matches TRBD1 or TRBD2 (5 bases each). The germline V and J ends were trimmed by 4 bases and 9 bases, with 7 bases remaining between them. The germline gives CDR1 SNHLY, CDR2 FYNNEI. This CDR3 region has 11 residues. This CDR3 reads CASSGGSEQFF. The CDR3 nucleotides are TGTGCCAGCAGTGGGGGGAGTGAGCAGTTCTTC.

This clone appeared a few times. DNA for the CDR3: TGTGCCAGCCTGGGGGACCCTGAGATGGCCGAGCAGTACGTC. It translates to CASLGDPEMAEQYV. This chain connects TRBV2 to TRBJ2-7, with D possibly being TRBD1 or TRBD2 (5 bases each). This CDR3 is built from 14 residues. Germline V gives CDR1 SNHLY, CDR2 FYNNEI. Between the trimmed V and J ends, which lost 8 bases and 6 bases, there was a span of 20 bases.

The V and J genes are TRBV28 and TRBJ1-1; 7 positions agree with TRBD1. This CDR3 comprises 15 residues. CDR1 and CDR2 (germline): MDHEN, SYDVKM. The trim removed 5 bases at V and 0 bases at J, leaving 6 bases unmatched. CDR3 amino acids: CASSRRGQMNTEAFF. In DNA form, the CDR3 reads TGTGCCAGCAGTCGACGGGGACAGATGAACACTGAAGCTTTCTTT.

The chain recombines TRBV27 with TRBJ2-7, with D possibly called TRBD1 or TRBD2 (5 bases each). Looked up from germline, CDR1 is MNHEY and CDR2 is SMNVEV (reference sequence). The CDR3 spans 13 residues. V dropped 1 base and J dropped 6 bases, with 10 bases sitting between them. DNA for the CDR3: TGTGCCAGCAGTTTATGGCAGGGACCCGAGCAGTACTTC. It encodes CASSLWQGPEQYF.

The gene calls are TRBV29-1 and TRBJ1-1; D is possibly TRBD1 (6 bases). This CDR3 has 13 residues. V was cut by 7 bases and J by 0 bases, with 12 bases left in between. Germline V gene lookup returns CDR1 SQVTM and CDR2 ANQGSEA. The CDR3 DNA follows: TGCAGCGGTACAACAGGGATGAACACTGAAGCTTTCTTT. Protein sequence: CSGTTGMNTEAFF.

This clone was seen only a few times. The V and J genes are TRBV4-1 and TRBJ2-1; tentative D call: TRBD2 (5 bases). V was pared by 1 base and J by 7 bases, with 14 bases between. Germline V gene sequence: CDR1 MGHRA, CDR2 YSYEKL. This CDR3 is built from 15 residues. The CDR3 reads CASSQVSLAGNEQFF. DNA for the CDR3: TGCGCCAGCAGCCAAGTTAGCCTAGCAGGTAATGAGCAGTTCTTC.

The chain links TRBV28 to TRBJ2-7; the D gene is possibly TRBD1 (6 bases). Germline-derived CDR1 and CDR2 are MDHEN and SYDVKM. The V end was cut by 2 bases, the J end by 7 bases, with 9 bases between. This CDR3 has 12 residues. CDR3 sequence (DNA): TGTGCCAGCAGTTTAGTCGGACAGGAGCAGTACGTC. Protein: CASSLVGQEQYV.

The CDR3 here is CASSPFLTGVTDTQYF. CDR3 DNA: TGTGCCAGCAGCCCCTTTTTGACGGGAGTGACAGATACGCAGTATTTT. The chain combines TRBV5-4 with TRBJ2-3; tentatively, D is TRBD2 (6 bases). The CDR3 runs to 16 residues. V was clipped by 4 bases and J by 3 bases, with 18 bases between them. The germline V gene has CDR1 SGHNT and CDR2 YYREEE (reference sequence).

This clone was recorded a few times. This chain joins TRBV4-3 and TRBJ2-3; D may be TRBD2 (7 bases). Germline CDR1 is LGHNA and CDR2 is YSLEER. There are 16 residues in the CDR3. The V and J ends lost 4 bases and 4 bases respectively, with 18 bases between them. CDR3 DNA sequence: TGCGCCAGCAGCCCTGGGCGACTAGGGGGGGCAGATACGCAGTATTTT. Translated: CASSPGRLGGADTQYF.

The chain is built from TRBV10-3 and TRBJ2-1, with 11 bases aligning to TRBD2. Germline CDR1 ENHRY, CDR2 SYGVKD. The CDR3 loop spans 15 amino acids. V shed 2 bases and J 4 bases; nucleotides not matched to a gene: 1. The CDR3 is CAISERTSGYNEQFF. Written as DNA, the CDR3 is TGTGCCATCAGTGAGAGGACTAGCGGGTACAATGAGCAGTTCTTC.

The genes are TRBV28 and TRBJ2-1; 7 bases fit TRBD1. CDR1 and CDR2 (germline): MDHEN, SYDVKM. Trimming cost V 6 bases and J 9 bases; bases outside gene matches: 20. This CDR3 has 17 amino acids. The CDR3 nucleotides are TGTGCCAGCAGCCCCTTTGCCTTTGGGACAGCTACGTTTGAGCAGTTCTTC. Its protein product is CASSPFAFGTATFEQFF.